These 23 T cell receptor beta chains share one sample of origin, sequenced in a study of shared clonotypes between healthy human individuals. Sequencing was performed with immunoSEQ multiplex PCR; in TCRdb, only in-frame clones are kept and a portion is missing. The table includes some 740,000 clones, around 92% detected once. Naive CD8 cells lacked CD45RO, underwent positive selection for CCR7 and left out terminally differentiated effector memory CD45RA+ cells. The sequencing input was naive CD8+ T cells sorted from blood. These receptors were taken from a man between 25 and 39 years old in good health.

This clone was seen a single time. V gene TRBV5-4 combines with J gene TRBJ2-3, with D perhaps given as TRBD1 or TRBD2 (5 bases each). Germline CDR1 and CDR2: SGHNT and YYREEE (reference sequence). The CDR3 sequence is 16 residues long. V dropped 3 bases and J dropped 6 bases, with 20 bases sitting between them. The DNA of the CDR3 is TGTGCCAGCAGCTCCTCCGGGACCTCGAACTTGGATACGCAGTATTTT. Its translation: CASSSSGTSNLDTQYF.

The rearrangement links TRBV9 to TRBJ2-1; 9 positions agree with TRBD1. From germline, CDR1 is SGDLS and CDR2 YYNGEE. The CDR3 totals 17 residues. The V gene end was trimmed by 4 bases and the J gene end by 6 bases; junction bases not matched to a gene: 14. CDR3 protein: CASSLYAGTGLSNEQFF. For the CDR3, the DNA is TGTGCCAGCAGCCTTTATGCCGGGACAGGGCTTAGCAATGAGCAGTTCTTC. The whole variable domain, filled in from reference TRBV9 and TRBJ2-1, reads DSGVTQTPKHLITATGQRVTLRCSPRSGDLSVYWYQQSLDQGLQFLIQYYNGEERAKGNILERFSAQQFPDLHSELNLSSLELGDSALYFCASSLYAGTGLSNEQFFGPGTRLTVL.

The chain carries TRBV25-1 and TRBJ2-7; 13 nucleotides match TRBD2. Looked up from germline, CDR1 is MGHDK and CDR2 is SYGVNS. CDR3 size: 15 residues. V trimming: 6 bases; J trimming: 5 bases; junction bases outside the gene matches: 7. The CDR3 nucleotides are TGTGCCAGCAGCGGGGTCACTAGCGGGAGGGACGAGCAGTACTTC. It codes for CASSGVTSGRDEQYF.

This clone has just one count. Distinct nucleotide sequences in the sample also encode this CDR3. The chain carries TRBV29-1 and TRBJ2-5; D is uncertain. CDR3 length: 13 residues. V was clipped by 1 base and J by 0 bases, with 6 bases between them. Germline CDR1 SQVTM, CDR2 ANQGSEA. CDR3 protein: CSVEGDNQETQYF. CDR3 sequence (DNA): TGCAGCGTTGAAGGAGACAACCAAGAGACCCAGTACTTC.

The chain has TRBV29-1 and TRBJ2-2; D unresolved. The V end lost 4 bases, the J end lost 3 bases, and 9 bases lay between the germline ends. Germline-derived CDR1 and CDR2 are SQVTM and ANQGSEA. The CDR3 is 13 residues long. The CDR3 spells CSVAGFDTGELFF. In DNA, the CDR3 is TGCAGCGTTGCAGGATTCGACACCGGGGAGCTGTTTTTT.

The chain combines TRBV14 with TRBJ2-7; D is perhaps TRBD2 (5 bases). The CDR3 runs to 12 residues. The germline V gene encodes CDR1 SGHDN and CDR2 FVKESK. Trimming took 8 bases from V and 2 from J, leaving 10 bases between them. The DNA for the CDR3 is TGTGCCAGCGGGAGAAGGGCCTACGAGCAGTACTTC. Amino acid sequence: CASGRRAYEQYF.

In its sample, this clone was seen once. The gene calls are TRBV7-9 and TRBJ1-5; perhaps TRBD1 as D (6 bases). CDR1 is SEHNR, CDR2 FQNEAQ, per germline (reference sequence). CDR3 size: 15 residues. V dropped 5 bases and J dropped 6 bases, with 17 bases sitting between them. CDR3 nucleotides: TGTGCCAGCAGCGAGGACAGCGGCCGGGGTCAGCCCCAGCATTTT. It is translated as CASSEDSGRGQPQHF.

This chain joins TRBV11-2 and TRBJ2-7; either TRBD1 or TRBD2 may supply D (5 bases each). The CDR3 covers 16 residues. In germline, CDR1 is SGHAT, CDR2 FQNNGV. The ends were cut back, 5 bases at V and 0 bases at J, with 17 bases in the middle. The CDR3 is CASSLATGPISYEQYF. CDR3 coding DNA: TGTGCCAGCAGCCTAGCAACAGGTCCTATCTCCTACGAGCAGTACTTC.

The genes are TRBV27 and TRBJ2-7; TRBD2 might be the D (5 bases). This CDR3 comprises 11 residues. The germline CDR1 and CDR2 sequences are MNHEY and SMNVEV (reference sequence). V gave up 3 bases and J gave up 7 bases, with 7 bases separating them. The CDR3 DNA sequence: TGTGCCAGCAGTTTTGGACTTGAGCAGTACTTC. This translates into CASSFGLEQYF.

The V gene is TRBV4-3, the J gene TRBJ2-7; TRBD1 matches at 8 bases. Germline CDR1 is LGHNA and CDR2 is YSLEER. J was trimmed by 2 bases and V by 0 bases; bases with no gene match: 12. This CDR3 region has 18 residues. The CDR3 region has the DNA TGCGCCAGCAGCCAAGATGGGGGGCAGGGGGCCGTTACCTACGAGCAGTACTTC. Residues: CASSQDGGQGAVTYEQYF.

The rearrangement uses TRBV4-1 and TRBJ1-1; 8 bases line up with TRBD1. V shed 3 bases and J 0 bases; nucleotides not matched to a gene: 12. This CDR3 comprises 18 residues. In germline, CDR1 is MGHRA, CDR2 YSYEKL. CDR3 protein: CASSQPAGTGGVNTEAFF. As DNA, the CDR3 is TGCGCCAGCAGCCAGCCGGCCGGGACAGGAGGGGTGAACACTGAAGCTTTCTTT.

The V call is TRBV28, the J call TRBJ1-1; TRBD1 agrees at 8 bases. V lost 6 bases, J lost 0 bases, and 9 bases stayed unmatched. Germline CDR1 and CDR2: MDHEN and SYDVKM. The CDR3 is made up of 16 amino acids. CDR3: CASSVRTGFMNTEAFF. CDR3 DNA: TGTGCCAGCAGCGTCAGGACAGGGTTCATGAACACTGAAGCTTTCTTT.

As for this clone: Other DNA variants within this sample encode the same CDR3. The rearrangement uses TRBV19 and TRBJ1-5; D unresolved. CDR1 is LNHDA and CDR2 is SQIVND in the germline V gene (reference sequence). Trimming stripped 3 bases from V and 0 bases from J, with 9 bases between. The CDR3 spans 15 residues. This CDR3 is CASSITGYSNQPQHF. CDR3 nucleotide sequence: TGTGCCAGTAGTATCACGGGGTATAGCAATCAGCCCCAGCATTTT.

This chain connects TRBV5-1 to TRBJ2-3; D is undetermined. The CDR3 has 15 amino acids. V shed 1 base and J shed 0 bases, with 9 bases lying between them. Per the germline V gene, CDR1 is SGHRS and CDR2 is YFSETQ. The CDR3 region has the DNA TGCGCCAGCAGCTTGCGAGGTTCTAGCACAGATACGCAGTATTTT. It translates to CASSLRGSSTDTQYF.

As to this clone: This sample also contains other DNA sequences that code for the same CDR3. The chain employs TRBV27 and TRBJ2-3; 9 bases are a match to TRBD2. The CDR3 runs to 15 residues. Germline CDR1 is MNHEY and CDR2 is SMNVEV (reference sequence). Trimming took 2 bases from V and 3 from J; bases not matched to a gene: 3. For the CDR3, the DNA is TGTGCCAGCAGTTTAATCGGACTAGCGACAGATACGCAGTATTTT. Protein product: CASSLIGLATDTQYF.

The chain recombines TRBV4-1 with TRBJ2-5; D is undetermined. Germline V CDR1 and CDR2: MGHRA, YSYEKL. V shed 1 base and J shed 5 bases, with 11 bases lying between them. This CDR3 has 14 amino acids. The CDR3: CASSQGDYHETQYF. CDR3 coding DNA: TGCGCCAGCAGCCAAGGAGATTATCATGAGACCCAGTACTTC.

The J gene is TRBJ2-7, the V gene TRBV5-6; TRBD1 matches at 7 bases. V trimming: 4 bases; J trimming: 3 bases; junction bases outside the gene matches: 7. Germline CDR1 SGHDT, CDR2 YYEEEE. This CDR3 is built from 14 residues. The DNA for the CDR3 is TGTGCCAGCAGCAGAACAGGGGTGGACTACGAGCAGTACTTC. Translating it yields CASSRTGVDYEQYF.

The V gene is TRBV9, the J gene TRBJ2-7; D remains unclear. The CDR3 runs 13 residues. Germline values: CDR1 SGDLS, CDR2 YYNGEE. V dropped 4 bases and J dropped 4 bases, with 12 bases sitting between them. CDR3 sequence reads: CASSPNAAYEQYF. CDR3 bases: TGTGCCAGCAGCCCAAACGCGGCGTACGAGCAGTACTTC.

This clone appeared a single time. CDR3 nucleotide sequence: TGTGCCAGCAGTTTACTAGCGGTGACCTACAATGAGCAGTTCTTC. This codes for CASSLLAVTYNEQFF. The chain couples TRBV28 to TRBJ2-1; TRBD2 agrees at 7 bases. Germline trimming cut 2 bases from V and 2 bases from J; bases unmatched to any gene: 3. The CDR3 loop spans 15 amino acids. Looked up from germline, CDR1 is MDHEN and CDR2 is SYDVKM.

This chain uses TRBV4-1 with TRBJ2-7, with no clear D. This CDR3 region has 12 residues. Germline V gives CDR1 MGHRA, CDR2 YSYEKL. The V end was cut by 2 bases, the J end by 4 bases, with 6 bases between. For the CDR3, the DNA is TGCGCCAGCAGCCAATCCCCTTACGAGCAGTACTTC. Translated, it gives CASSQSPYEQYF.

The chain is built from TRBV11-2 and TRBJ2-3; 11 bases align to TRBD1. The J segment lost 7 bases and the V segment lost 1 base, leaving 7 bases of the junction unmatched. CDR1 is SGHAT, CDR2 FQNNGV, per germline. The CDR3 length is 16 residues. CDR3 sequence: CASSLVGQGAQNTQYF. CDR3 DNA sequence: TGTGCCAGCAGCTTAGTTGGACAGGGGGCCCAGAATACGCAGTATTTT.

Concerning this clone: Different DNA sequences within this sample yield the same CDR3. The chain couples TRBV28 to TRBJ2-3; TRBD2 might be the D (6 bases). This CDR3 has 14 residues. V dropped 5 bases and J dropped 0 bases, with 9 bases sitting between them. Germline CDR1 is MDHEN and CDR2 is SYDVKM. The CDR3 sequence: CASSERASTDTQYF. Here the CDR3 DNA reads TGTGCCAGCAGTGAGCGGGCGAGCACAGATACGCAGTATTTT.

The V gene is TRBV28, the J gene TRBJ2-5; the D gene is possibly TRBD2 (7 bases). Germline V gene sequence: CDR1 MDHEN, CDR2 SYDVKM. This CDR3 has 17 amino acids. Trimming removed 6 bases at V and 5 bases at J, with 25 bases between. CDR3 region: CASSTPFGKGGQETQYF. The CDR3 DNA reads TGTGCCAGCAGCACCCCCTTTGGTAAGGGGGGGCAGGAGACCCAGTACTTC.